The T cell receptor (beta chain) described here comes from a study of blood T cell repertoires in COVID-19. The protocol was immunoSEQ multiplex PCR, while the TCRdb copy is restricted to in-frame clones and leaves out a portion. The table includes some 250,000 clones, approximately 87% detected once. The V gene's germline CDR1 is MNHEY and CDR2 SVGAGI. The CDR3 sequence is 15 residues long. The V gene lost 10 bases and the J gene lost 1 base, with 19 bases spanning the gap. The source is a woman aged 25 to 39 with COVID-19, enrolled during active disease. Sequenced: peripheral blood. This chain connects TRBV6-5 to TRBJ1-2, with a tentative D call TRBD1 (5 bases). The DNA of the CDR3 is TGTGCCACTCTAGGGACTCCGGTCCTTAACTATGGCTACACCTTC. Translation gives CATLGTPVLNYGYTF.